This TCR beta chain was identified in a study of regulatory T cells in long-lasting Graves disease. Study as a whole: Those with persistent Graves' disease had received antithyroid drugs for over 5 years with positive TSH receptor antibodies.

This CDR3 is built from 15 residues. In germline, CDR1 is MDHEN, CDR2 SYDVKM. The J segment lost 6 bases and the V segment lost 6 bases, leaving 11 bases of the junction unmatched. Investigators prepared the TCR beta libraries by applying iRepertoire HTBI primers and Arm-PCR of CDR3 regions. Each CDR3 protein is one row after TCRdb ran MiXCR on the multiplex PCR reads. The table lists a few hundred thousand distinct CDR3 sequences, roughly a quarter of them singletons. Time point given: persistent/refractory GD, antithyroid drugs over 5 years with positive TRAb. Extracted RNA from PBMCs served as the source of the TCR library. Those enrolled as patients came out of an endocrinology department in Xi'an, China. EDTA tubes were used for drawing around 9.7 milliliters of peripheral blood. This clonotype was picked up many times.

The V and J genes are TRBV28 and TRBJ2-7; TRBD1 aligns across 10 bases. This TCR came from a female donor with Graves disease. Sequenced material: peripheral blood mononuclear cells (PBMCs), taken when the disease was refractory, from a patient treated with antithyroid drugs. This chain's CDR3 is CASRRPGQGRSEQYF. The CDR3 nucleotides read TGTGCCAGCAGACGACCGGGACAGGGGAGGAGCGAGCAGTACTTC. Filled out from reference TRBV28 and TRBJ2-7, the complete variable domain reads DVKVTQSSRYLVKRTGEKVFLECVQDMDHENMFWYRQDPGLGLRLIYFSYDVKMKEKGDIPEGYSVSREKKERFSLILESASTNQTSMYLCASRRPGQGRSEQYFGPGTRLTVT.